The T cell receptor (beta chain) described here comes from a study of blood T cell repertoires in COVID-19. Study-wide background: The United States, Italy and Spain provided the acute and convalescent COVID-19 samples.

Looked up from germline, CDR1 is MDHEN and CDR2 is SYDVKM. With 4 bases removed from V and 10 bases from J, the gap between germline ends came to 14 bases. The CDR3 extends over 13 amino acids. The data were produced by immunoSEQ multiplex PCR, yet TCRdb's version contains in-frame clones alone and is incomplete. The table lists some 230,000 clones, about four fifths of them singletons. The chain recombines TRBV28 with TRBJ2-1; D is uncertain. The receptor comes from a woman in her twenties or thirties who had recovered from COVID-19. The sequencing sample was made of peripheral blood. Here the CDR3 DNA reads TGTGCCAGCAGTTGGAGCGACCCCCAGGAGCAGTTCTTC. It encodes CASSWSDPQEQFF.